This T cell receptor (beta chain) was recovered during a study of T cells in Graves' hyperthyroidism and ophthalmopathy. Study observations and caveats: Most thyroid-expanded clonotypes above 0.001 were also found in blood.

Germline V gene data show CDR1 as MNHNS and CDR2 as SASEGT. Trimming left V 5 bases short and J 3 bases short, with 20 bases between. This CDR3 has 18 amino acids. RNA transcripts provided the source from which TCR beta CDR3 regions were amplified. The TCR CDR3 was amplified in a first-round RT-PCR using the HTBI primer set. TCRdb fed the multiplex PCR reads into MiXCR, producing one record per CDR3 protein. The sample yields about 300,000 distinct CDR3 sequences, 12% to 15% seen once. This clonotype occurred many times. The antigen remains undetermined. The sequenced sample consisted of blood. The V call is TRBV6-1, the J call TRBJ1-6; D might be TRBD1 (5 bases). This TCR was sampled from a woman between 35 and 50 years old with Graves' hyperthyroidism. The CDR3 DNA is TGTGCCAGCAGTTTTTTAGCTCGAGGGGTGAGCTATAATTCACCCCTCCACTTT. This sequence encodes CASSFLARGVSYNSPLHF.